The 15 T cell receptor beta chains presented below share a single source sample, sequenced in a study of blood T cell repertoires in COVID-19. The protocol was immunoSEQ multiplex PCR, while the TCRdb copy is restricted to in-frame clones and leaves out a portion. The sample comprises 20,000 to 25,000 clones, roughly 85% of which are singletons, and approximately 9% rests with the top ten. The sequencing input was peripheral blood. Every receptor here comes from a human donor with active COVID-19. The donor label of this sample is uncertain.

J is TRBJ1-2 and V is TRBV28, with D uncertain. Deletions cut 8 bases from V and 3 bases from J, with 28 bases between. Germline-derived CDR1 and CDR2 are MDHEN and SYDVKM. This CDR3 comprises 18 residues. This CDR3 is CASGPAYQRAGADYGYTF. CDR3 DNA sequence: TGTGCCAGCGGTCCGGCATATCAGCGGGCTGGCGCGGACTATGGCTACACCTTC.

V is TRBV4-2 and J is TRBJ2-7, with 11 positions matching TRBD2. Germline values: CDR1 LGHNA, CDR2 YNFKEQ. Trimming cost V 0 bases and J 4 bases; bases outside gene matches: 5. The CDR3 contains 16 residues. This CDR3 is CASSQELAGEIYEQYF. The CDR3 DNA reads TGTGCCAGCAGCCAAGAACTAGCGGGGGAAATTTACGAGCAGTACTTC.

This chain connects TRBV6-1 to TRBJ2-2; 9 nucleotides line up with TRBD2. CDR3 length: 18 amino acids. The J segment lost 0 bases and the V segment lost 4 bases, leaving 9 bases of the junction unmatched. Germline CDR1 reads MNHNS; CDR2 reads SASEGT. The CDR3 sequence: CASSGLAGGLTNTGELFF. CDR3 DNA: TGTGCCAGCAGTGGCCTGGCGGGAGGGTTAACGAACACCGGGGAGCTGTTTTTT.

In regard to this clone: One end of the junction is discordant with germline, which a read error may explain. As DNA, the CDR3 is TGTGCCAGCAGCTCCCTAGTAAGGTCTGAGGCTTTCTTT. It encodes CASSSLVRSEAFF. The chain carries TRBV7-2 and TRBJ1-1; no clear D gene. CDR1 and CDR2 from the germline V gene are SGHTA and FQGNSA. The CDR3 covers 13 residues.

As DNA, the CDR3 is TGTGCCTGGAGTGTGGAGGGCACCGGGGAGCTGTTTTTT. This encodes CAWSVEGTGELFF. This chain links TRBV30 with TRBJ2-2; D perhaps matches TRBD2 (6 bases). The germline gives CDR1 GTSNPN, CDR2 SVGIG (reference sequence). The germline V and J ends were trimmed by 0 bases and 4 bases, with 6 bases remaining between them. The CDR3 has 13 residues.

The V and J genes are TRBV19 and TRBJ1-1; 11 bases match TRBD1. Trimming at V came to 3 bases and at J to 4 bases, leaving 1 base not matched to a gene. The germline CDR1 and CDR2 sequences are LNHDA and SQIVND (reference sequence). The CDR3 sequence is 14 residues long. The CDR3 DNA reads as TGTGCCAGTAGTATCGGGACAGGGGGCACTGAAGCTTTCTTT. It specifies CASSIGTGGTEAFF.

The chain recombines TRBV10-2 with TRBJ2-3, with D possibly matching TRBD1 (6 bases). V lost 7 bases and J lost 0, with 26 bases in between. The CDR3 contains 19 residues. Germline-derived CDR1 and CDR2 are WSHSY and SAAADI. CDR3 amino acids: CASTRELDRGQPSTDTQYF. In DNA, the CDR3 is TGCGCCAGCACCCGAGAATTAGACCGTGGACAGCCTAGCACAGATACGCAGTATTTT.

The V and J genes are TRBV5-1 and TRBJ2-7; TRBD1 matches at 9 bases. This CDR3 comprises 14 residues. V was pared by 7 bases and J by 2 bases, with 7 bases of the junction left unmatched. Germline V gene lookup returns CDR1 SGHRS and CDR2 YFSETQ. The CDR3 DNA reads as TGCGCCAGCCGGACCGGGACAGGGACCTACGAGCAGTACTTC. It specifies CASRTGTGTYEQYF.

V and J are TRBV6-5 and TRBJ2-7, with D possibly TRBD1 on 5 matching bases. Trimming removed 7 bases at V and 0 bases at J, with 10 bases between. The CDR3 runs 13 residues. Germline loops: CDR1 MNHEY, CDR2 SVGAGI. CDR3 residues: CASIADNSYEQYF. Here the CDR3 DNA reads TGTGCCAGCATCGCGGACAACTCCTACGAGCAGTACTTC.

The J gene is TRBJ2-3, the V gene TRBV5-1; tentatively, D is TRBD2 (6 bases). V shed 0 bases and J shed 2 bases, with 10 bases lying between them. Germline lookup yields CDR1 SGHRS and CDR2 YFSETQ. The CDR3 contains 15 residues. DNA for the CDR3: TGCGCCAGCAGCTTGGCAGGGACTCCCACAGATACGCAGTATTTT. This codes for CASSLAGTPTDTQYF.

CDR3 region: CASSLVGGHTDTQYF. The CDR3 DNA follows: TGTGCCAGCAGCTTAGTAGGGGGCCACACAGATACGCAGTATTTT. The chain uses TRBV11-2 and TRBJ2-3, with 7 bases lining up with TRBD1. The germline CDR1 and CDR2 sequences are SGHAT and FQNNGV. With V trimmed by 1 base and J by 2 bases, 3 bases remained unmatched. The CDR3 sequence is 15 residues long. The whole variable domain, filled in from reference TRBV11-2 and TRBJ2-3, reads EAGVAQSPRYKIIEKRQSVAFWCNPISGHATLYWYQQILGQGPKLLIQFQNNGVVDDSQLPKDRFSAERLKGVDSTLKIQPAKLEDSAVYLCASSLVGGHTDTQYFGPGTRLTVL.

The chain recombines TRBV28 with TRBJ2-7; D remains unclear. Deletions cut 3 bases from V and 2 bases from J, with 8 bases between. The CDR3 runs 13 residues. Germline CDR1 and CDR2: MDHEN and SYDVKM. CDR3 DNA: TGTGCCAGCAGTTTCAGTTGGCCCTACGAGCAGTACTTC. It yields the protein CASSFSWPYEQYF.

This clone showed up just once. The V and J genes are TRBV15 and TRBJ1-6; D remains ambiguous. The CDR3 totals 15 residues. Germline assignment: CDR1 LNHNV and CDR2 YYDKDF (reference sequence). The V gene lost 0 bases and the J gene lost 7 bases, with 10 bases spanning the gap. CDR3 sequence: CATSRERVDNSPLHF. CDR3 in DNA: TGTGCCACCAGCAGAGAGAGGGTGGACAATTCACCCCTCCACTTT.

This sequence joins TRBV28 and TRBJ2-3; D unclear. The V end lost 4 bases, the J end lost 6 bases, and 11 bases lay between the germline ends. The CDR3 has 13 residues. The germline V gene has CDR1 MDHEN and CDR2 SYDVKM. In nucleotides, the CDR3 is TGTGCCAGCAGTTCCCCTTCAGCGGATACGCAGTATTTT. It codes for CASSSPSADTQYF.

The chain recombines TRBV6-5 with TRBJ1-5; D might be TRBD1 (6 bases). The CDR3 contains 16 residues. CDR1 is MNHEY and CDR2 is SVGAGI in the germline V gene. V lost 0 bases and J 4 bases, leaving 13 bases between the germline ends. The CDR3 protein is CASSYSRPGVNQPQHF. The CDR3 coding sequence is TGTGCCAGCAGTTACTCGAGGCCAGGGGTGAATCAGCCCCAGCATTTT.